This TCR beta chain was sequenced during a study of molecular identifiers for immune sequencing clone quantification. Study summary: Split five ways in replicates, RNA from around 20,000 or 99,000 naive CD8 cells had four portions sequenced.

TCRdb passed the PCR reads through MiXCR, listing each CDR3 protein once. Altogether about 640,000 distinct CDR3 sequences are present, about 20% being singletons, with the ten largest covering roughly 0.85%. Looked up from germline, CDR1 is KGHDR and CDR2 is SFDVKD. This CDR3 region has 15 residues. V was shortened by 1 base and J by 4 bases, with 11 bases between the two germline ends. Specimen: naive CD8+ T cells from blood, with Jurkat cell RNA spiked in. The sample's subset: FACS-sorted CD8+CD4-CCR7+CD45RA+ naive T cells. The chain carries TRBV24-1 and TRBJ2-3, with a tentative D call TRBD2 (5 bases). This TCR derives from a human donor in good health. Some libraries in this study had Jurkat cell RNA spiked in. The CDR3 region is CATSDLTGRADTQYF. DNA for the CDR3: TGTGCCACCAGTGATTTAACGGGAAGGGCAGATACGCAGTATTTT.